A selection of T cell receptor beta chains follows, all from one sample in a study of sequential checkpoint blockade in melanoma. Assay used: immunoSEQ multiplex PCR; TCRdb lists only in-frame clones, some missing. The repertoire holds some 14,000 clones, with roughly four fifths as singletons. The starting material was CD8+ T cells sorted from blood (inferred from file names), obtained from a patient given nivolumab and ipilimumab in sequence. All receptors derive from a human patient with melanoma. Some clones in this sample may be carry-over from other donors' samples. CDR3s leave out the opening cysteine and the closing phenylalanine or tryptophan. Fields, in order: D gene, V gene, J gene, CDR3 protein. The D gene is left open where the match is weak.

d_call: TRBD1
v_call: TRBV27
j_call: TRBJ1-6
cdr3_aa: ASRDRGNSPLH

d_call: TRBD2
v_call: TRBV6-5
j_call: TRBJ2-1
cdr3_aa: ASSFLERGPYKQF

d_call: TRBD1
v_call: TRBV27
j_call: TRBJ1-1
cdr3_aa: ASSLTTGSSEAF

d_call: TRBD1
v_call: TRBV7-6
j_call: TRBJ2-5
cdr3_aa: ASSPRQGGRETQY

d_call: TRBD1
v_call: TRBV10-1
j_call: TRBJ1-5
cdr3_aa: ASSELFDRGRQPQH

d_call: TRBD1
v_call: TRBV18
j_call: TRBJ2-7
cdr3_aa: ASSPGDRGSNEQY

d_call: .
v_call: TRBV4-1
j_call: TRBJ1-4
cdr3_aa: ASSPLLGGTNEKLF

d_call: .
v_call: TRBV5-6
j_call: TRBJ1-2
cdr3_aa: ASSRRTGGSWDYGYT

d_call: .
v_call: TRBV7-8
j_call: TRBJ2-5
cdr3_aa: ASSPDMVQETQY

d_call: .
v_call: TRBV5-4
j_call: TRBJ1-1
cdr3_aa: ASSHSEGTEAF

d_call: .
v_call: TRBV4-3
j_call: TRBJ1-5
cdr3_aa: ASSQDPTPGGLNQPQH

d_call: TRBD2
v_call: TRBV7-2
j_call: TRBJ2-4
cdr3_aa: ASSLASGVLGIQY

d_call: .
v_call: TRBV2
j_call: TRBJ1-6
cdr3_aa: ASRMDSSYNSPLH

d_call: .
v_call: TRBV25-1
j_call: TRBJ2-1
cdr3_aa: ASTWGDEQF

d_call: TRBD1
v_call: TRBV27
j_call: TRBJ2-2
cdr3_aa: ASRPTGSGELF

d_call: TRBD1
v_call: TRBV27
j_call: TRBJ1-1
cdr3_aa: ASSVTGAGTEAF

d_call: .
v_call: TRBV6-5
j_call: TRBJ1-1
cdr3_aa: ASSFDRPYNEAF

d_call: .
v_call: TRBV2
j_call: TRBJ1-6
cdr3_aa: ASREVQSSYNSPLH

d_call: TRBD1
v_call: TRBV27
j_call: TRBJ2-7
cdr3_aa: ASSSLRDRGYEQY

d_call: .
v_call: TRBV2
j_call: TRBJ2-3
cdr3_aa: ASIVTRPSGNTQY

d_call: .
v_call: TRBV4-1
j_call: TRBJ1-2
cdr3_aa: ASSPMVVDRGYT

d_call: .
v_call: TRBV27
j_call: TRBJ2-1
cdr3_aa: ASRRSGQPYNEQF

d_call: .
v_call: TRBV6-1
j_call: TRBJ2-7
cdr3_aa: ASSAGFAYEQY

d_call: .
v_call: TRBV11-3
j_call: TRBJ2-5
cdr3_aa: ASSPPRAGEETQY

d_call: .
v_call: TRBV7-8
j_call: TRBJ2-1
cdr3_aa: ASSLGGGPDEQF

d_call: .
v_call: TRBV7-9
j_call: TRBJ1-3
cdr3_aa: ASSAGRAIY

d_call: .
v_call: TRBV19
j_call: TRBJ1-1
cdr3_aa: ASSISGNTEAF

d_call: TRBD1
v_call: TRBV7-2
j_call: TRBJ1-2
cdr3_aa: ASRGTAYGYT

d_call: TRBD1
v_call: TRBV27
j_call: TRBJ1-2
cdr3_aa: ASTPATGGGYGYT

d_call: .
v_call: TRBV6-1
j_call: TRBJ1-5
cdr3_aa: ASRGRSSNQPQH

d_call: .
v_call: TRBV7-9
j_call: TRBJ1-2
cdr3_aa: ASSLVVPGIYGYT

d_call: .
v_call: TRBV9
j_call: TRBJ2-3
cdr3_aa: ASSVGPPDTQY

d_call: .
v_call: TRBV4-1
j_call: TRBJ1-1
cdr3_aa: ASSPGIYREAF

d_call: TRBD1
v_call: TRBV30
j_call: TRBJ2-7
cdr3_aa: AWSPLSRDRDDEQY

d_call: TRBD2
v_call: TRBV5-1
j_call: TRBJ2-7
cdr3_aa: ASSLEGRAYEQY

d_call: TRBD1
v_call: TRBV5-6
j_call: TRBJ1-6
cdr3_aa: ASSLADRVGTPLH

d_call: TRBD1
v_call: TRBV4-3
j_call: TRBJ1-2
cdr3_aa: ASSQESGGRTYGYT